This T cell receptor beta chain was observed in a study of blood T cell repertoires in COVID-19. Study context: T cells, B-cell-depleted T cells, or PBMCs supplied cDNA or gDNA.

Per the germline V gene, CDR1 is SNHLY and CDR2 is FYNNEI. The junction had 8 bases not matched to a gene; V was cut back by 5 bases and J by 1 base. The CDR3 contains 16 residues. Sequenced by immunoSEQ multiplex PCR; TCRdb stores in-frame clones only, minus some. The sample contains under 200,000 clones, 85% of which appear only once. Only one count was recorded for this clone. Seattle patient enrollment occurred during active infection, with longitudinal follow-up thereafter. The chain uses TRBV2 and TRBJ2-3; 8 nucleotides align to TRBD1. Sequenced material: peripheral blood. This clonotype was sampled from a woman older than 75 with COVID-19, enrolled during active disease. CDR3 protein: CASSTPGGWGTDTQYF. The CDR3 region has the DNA TGTGCCAGCAGTACCCCAGGGGGCTGGGGCACAGATACGCAGTATTTT.